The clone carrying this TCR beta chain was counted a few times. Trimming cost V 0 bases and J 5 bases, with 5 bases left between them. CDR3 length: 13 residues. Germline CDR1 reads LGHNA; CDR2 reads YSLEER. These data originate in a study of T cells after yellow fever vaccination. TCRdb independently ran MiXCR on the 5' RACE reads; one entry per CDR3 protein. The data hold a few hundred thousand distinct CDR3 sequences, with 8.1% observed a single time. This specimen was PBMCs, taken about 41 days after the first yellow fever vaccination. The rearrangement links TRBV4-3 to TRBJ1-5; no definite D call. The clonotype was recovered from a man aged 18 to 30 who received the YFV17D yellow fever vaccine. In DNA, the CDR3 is TGCGCCAGCAGCCAAGATTTTGATCAGCCCCAGCATTTT. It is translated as CASSQDFDQPQHF.